The 21 T cell receptor beta chains below come from one sample, sequenced in a study of blood T cell repertoires in COVID-19. Data came from immunoSEQ multiplex PCR; TCRdb stores just in-frame clones and leaves some out. This sample has approximately 91,000 clones; around 90% occur once, and the top ten carry about 4.2%. Specimen: peripheral blood. These receptors originate from a man aged 65 to 79 with acute or convalescent COVID-19.

This clone occurred once. J is TRBJ1-5 and V is TRBV6-5; no reliable D call. Germline V gene data show CDR1 as MNHEY and CDR2 as SVGAGI. The CDR3 covers 13 residues. Between the trimmed V and J ends, which lost 6 bases and 2 bases, there was a span of 8 bases. The CDR3 region has the DNA TGTGCCAGCAGCCCCTCGGGCAATCAGCCCCAGCATTTT. Encoded protein: CASSPSGNQPQHF.

The chain combines TRBV5-1 with TRBJ1-5, with D possibly TRBD1 on 6 matching bases. The V gene lost 1 base and the J gene lost 1 base, with 9 bases spanning the gap. CDR1 and CDR2 (germline): SGHRS, YFSETQ. The CDR3 covers 15 residues. CDR3 loop: CASSLRGASNQPQHF. For the CDR3, the DNA is TGCGCCAGCAGCTTGCGGGGGGCCAGCAATCAGCCCCAGCATTTT.

V gene TRBV7-9 combines with J gene TRBJ1-2; D uncertain. V was pared by 0 bases and J by 10 bases, with 12 bases between. Germline V CDR1 and CDR2: SEHNR, FQNEAQ (reference sequence). CDR3 length: 13 residues. The CDR3 DNA reads TGTGCCAGCAGCTTAGCTCCGGGTTTGGACTACACCTTC. It translates to CASSLAPGLDYTF.

This chain connects TRBV5-4 to TRBJ1-1, with TRBD1 matching 7 bases. The ends lost 4 bases at V and 3 bases at J; junction bases unmatched: 3. Germline V lookup: CDR1 SGHNT, CDR2 YYREEE (reference sequence). The CDR3 sequence is 13 residues long. The CDR3 DNA reads TGTGCCAGCAGCCCGGGGACAGACACTGAAGCTTTCTTT. Its protein product is CASSPGTDTEAFF.

With regard to this clone: Other DNA variants within this sample encode the same CDR3. The chain uses TRBV7-9 and TRBJ2-4, with no clear D. Trimming shortened V by 1 base and J by 0 bases, and 4 bases separated the two germline ends. The CDR3 is made up of 14 amino acids. Germline V gives CDR1 SEHNR, CDR2 FQNEAQ (reference sequence). CDR3 amino acids: CASSLGLAKNIQYF. Here the CDR3 DNA reads TGTGCCAGCAGCTTAGGACTAGCCAAAAACATTCAGTACTTC. Looking up the rest from reference TRBV7-9 and TRBJ2-4 gives the full variable domain: DTGVSQNPRHKITKRGQNVTFRCDPISEHNRLYWYRQTLGQGPEFLTYFQNEAQLEKSRLLSDRFSAERPKGSFSTLEIQRTEQGDSAMYLCASSLGLAKNIQYFGAGTRLSVL.

The gene calls are TRBV5-4 and TRBJ2-3, with TRBD1 matching over 9 bases. The CDR3 runs to 13 residues. Trimming removed 10 bases from V and 2 bases from J; junction bases left unmatched: 5. Germline V CDR1 and CDR2: SGHNT, YYREEE (reference sequence). CDR3 sequence: CAAGQGFTDTQYF. The CDR3 coding sequence is TGTGCCGCAGGACAGGGGTTCACAGATACGCAGTATTTT.

This chain uses TRBV13 with TRBJ1-1; the D gene is possibly TRBD1 (6 bases). The germline gives CDR1 PRHDT, CDR2 FYEKMQ (reference sequence). The ends were cut back, 5 bases at V and 0 bases at J, with 13 bases in the middle. The CDR3 has 15 residues. CDR3 DNA sequence: TGTGCCAGCAGCCTTCGGACAGTTATGAACACTGAAGCTTTCTTT. Translated: CASSLRTVMNTEAFF.

This chain joins TRBV10-3 and TRBJ1-1, with D possibly matching TRBD1 (5 bases). The length of the CDR3 is 12 residues. V gave up 3 bases and J gave up 8 bases, with 10 bases separating them. Germline loops: CDR1 ENHRY, CDR2 SYGVKD. The chain's CDR3 is CAISERQTEAFF. In DNA form, the CDR3 reads TGTGCCATCAGTGAACGACAGACCGAAGCTTTCTTT.

The chain links TRBV28 to TRBJ2-3; 8 nucleotides agree with TRBD1. Per the germline V gene, CDR1 is MDHEN and CDR2 is SYDVKM. V shed 2 bases and J 6 bases; nucleotides not matched to a gene: 4. This CDR3 has 14 residues. As DNA, the CDR3 is TGTGCCAGCAGTTTAGGTGGACAGGGCGATACGCAGTATTTT. It codes for CASSLGGQGDTQYF. The complete variable domain, with remaining parts taken from reference TRBV28 and TRBJ2-3, reads DVKVTQSSRYLVKRTGEKVFLECVQDMDHENMFWYRQDPGLGLRLIYFSYDVKMKEKGDIPEGYSVSREKKERFSLILESASTNQTSMYLCASSLGGQGDTQYFGPGTRLTVL.

V usage is TRBV9 and J usage is TRBJ1-2; TRBD1 matches 9 bases. V lost 5 bases, J lost 5 bases, and 10 bases stayed unmatched. CDR1 SGDLS and CDR2 YYNGEE come from the germline V gene. The CDR3 runs 15 residues. Here the CDR3 reads CASSPTLQGAYGYTF. Here the CDR3 DNA reads TGTGCCAGCAGTCCCACCTTACAGGGGGCTTATGGCTACACCTTC.

This sequence joins TRBV19 and TRBJ2-2; 8 bases agree with TRBD2. The CDR3 contains 15 residues. V dropped 5 bases and J dropped 5; count of bases not matched to a gene: 7. The germline V gene has CDR1 LNHDA and CDR2 SQIVND (reference sequence). The CDR3, as DNA: TGTGCCAGTAGTCGCGGGAGGCCCGGAACCGGGGAGCTGTTTTTT. It is translated as CASSRGRPGTGELFF.

The chain links TRBV3-1 (or the pseudogene TRBV3-2) to TRBJ2-1; tentatively, D is TRBD2 (5 bases). CDR3 length: 14 residues. Germline-derived CDR1 and CDR2 are LGHDT and YNNKEL (reference sequence). V was shortened by 4 bases and J by 1 base, with 8 bases between the two germline ends. In nucleotides, the CDR3 is TGTGCCAGCAGCCCCCGGGGTTCCTACAATGAGCAGTTCTTC. Encoded protein: CASSPRGSYNEQFF.

The chain links TRBV7-9 to TRBJ1-5, with D possibly being TRBD1 (5 bases). V was clipped by 5 bases and J by 7 bases, with 15 bases between them. CDR1 and CDR2 (germline): SEHNR, FQNEAQ (reference sequence). The CDR3 has 14 residues. The CDR3 region has the DNA TGTGCCAGCAGCCCAGACCAGGGTCGCCAGCCCCAGCATTTT. It encodes CASSPDQGRQPQHF.

This clone was detected a few times. The CDR3 DNA is TGTGCCAGTGCGCAGGGTACCTCTGATTCACCCCTCCACTTT. Protein: CASAQGTSDSPLHF. This chain connects TRBV19 to TRBJ1-6, with D perhaps TRBD1 (5 bases). Germline-derived CDR1 and CDR2 are LNHDA and SQIVND (reference sequence). The V gene lost 8 bases and the J gene lost 8 bases, with 16 bases spanning the gap. The CDR3 is 14 amino acids.

The chain recombines TRBV5-1 with TRBJ2-7, with no clear D. The ends were cut back, 1 base at V and 3 bases at J, with 5 bases in the middle. Germline CDR1 is SGHRS and CDR2 is YFSETQ. The CDR3 totals 12 residues. The CDR3 DNA reads TGCGCCAGCAGCTTGACCTACTACGAGCAGTACTTC. It yields the protein CASSLTYYEQYF.

This rearrangement joins TRBV19 to TRBJ2-5; TRBD1 agrees at 7 bases. With V trimmed by 2 bases and J by 2 bases, 8 bases remained unmatched. The CDR3 length is 16 residues. The germline V gene encodes CDR1 LNHDA and CDR2 SQIVND (reference sequence). The CDR3 loop reads CASSISRQGLQETQYF. The CDR3 bases are TGTGCCAGTAGTATATCGCGACAGGGATTACAAGAGACCCAGTACTTC.

The chain has TRBV9 and TRBJ1-6; D not certain. The CDR3 is 15 residues long. Germline lookup yields CDR1 SGDLS and CDR2 YYNGEE. Trimming took 0 bases from V and 5 from J, leaving 9 bases between them. As DNA, the CDR3 is TGTGCCAGCAGCGTAGCTACGGGGAATAATTCACCCCTCCACTTT. This translates into CASSVATGNNSPLHF.

The CDR3 sequence is CAWSRGQTHSGNTIYF. The CDR3, as DNA: TGTGCCTGGAGTAGAGGACAGACCCACTCTGGAAACACCATATATTTT. This chain joins TRBV30 and TRBJ1-3; D may be TRBD1 (6 bases). The V gene's germline CDR1 is GTSNPN and CDR2 SVGIG (reference sequence). This CDR3 is 16 amino acids long. The V and J ends lost 2 bases and 0 bases respectively, with 14 bases between them.

This chain links TRBV18 with TRBJ1-2, with 12 bases matching TRBD1. The CDR3 is made up of 15 amino acids. Germline CDR1 reads KGHSH; CDR2 reads LQKENI. V shed 3 bases, J shed 8 bases, and the junction held 7 bases outside the gene matches. CDR3 protein: CASSPPGQGARGYTF. The CDR3 DNA reads TGTGCCAGCTCACCCCCGGGACAGGGGGCGCGGGGCTACACCTTC.

The chain has TRBV19 and TRBJ2-3; 7 bases line up with TRBD1. This CDR3 contains 15 residues. The V and J ends lost 5 bases and 0 bases, in that order; junction bases with no gene match: 5. Germline CDR1 reads LNHDA; CDR2 reads SQIVND (reference sequence). DNA for the CDR3: TGTGCCAGTAGTCTCGCAGGGGGTAGCACAGATACGCAGTATTTT. Translating it yields CASSLAGGSTDTQYF.

The CDR3, as DNA: TGTGCCAGCAGCTTAGTGGAACAGACTGGAAACACCATATATTTT. Encoded protein: CASSLVEQTGNTIYF. V usage is TRBV7-8 and J usage is TRBJ1-3; D not resolved. Germline lookup yields CDR1 SGHVS and CDR2 FQNEAQ. V gave up 1 base and J gave up 2 bases, with 9 bases separating them. The CDR3 extends over 15 amino acids.